The sequence of this T cell receptor (beta chain) was determined in a study of T cell repertoires in cytomegalovirus infection. Turning to the study itself: Recently identified HLA-C-restricted and well-studied HLA-B-restricted CMV epitopes were used. Signatures in public TCR beta sequences pointed to both CMV infection and matching HLA type. Whole-study results and caveats: Frequencies of public TCR beta families were cumulated, and this identified carriers of CMV plus the relevant HLA. There were HLA-C-restricted CMV-specific TCR beta clonotypes dominating the ex vivo response.

V was cut by 4 bases and J by 7 bases, with 16 bases left in between. The CDR3 has 14 amino acids. In germline, CDR1 is SGHTA, CDR2 FQGNSA. MiXCR, applied by TCRdb to the reads, yields one record per CDR3 protein. The repertoire holds hundreds of thousands of distinct CDR3 sequences, with about 33% as singletons. This clonotype was seen a handful of times. The antigen remains undetermined. This specimen was cultured PBMCs, taken from culture after CMV antigen stimulation. This sequence joins TRBV7-2 and TRBJ2-5, with D possibly TRBD2 on 6 matching bases. The sequence derives from a human donor in good health (CMV status not recorded). Some clones in this sample may be carry-over from other donors' samples. The CDR3 loop reads CASSSRDSQRTQYF. CDR3 nucleotides: TGTGCCAGCAGCTCCCGGGACTCACAGCGGACCCAGTACTTC.